The 30 T cell receptor beta chains listed next were all sequenced from one sample in a study of blood T cell repertoires in COVID-19. Using immunoSEQ multiplex PCR, the repertoire was profiled, and TCRdb retains in-frame clones only, with some absent. The sample lists around 130,000 clones; about four fifths were seen once. The specimen sequenced was PBMCs or T cells enriched from blood (not recorded which). These TCRs come from a woman younger than 45 who had recovered from COVID-19.

V and J are TRBV7-2 and TRBJ2-7, with D possibly matching TRBD2 (5 bases). This CDR3 contains 15 residues. The germline gives CDR1 SGHTA, CDR2 FQGNSA. Trimming stripped 5 bases from V and 3 bases from J, with 17 bases between. This CDR3 is CASSPEPVGGYEQYF. The CDR3 DNA reads as TGTGCCAGCAGCCCCGAACCGGTAGGAGGCTACGAGCAGTACTTC.

This clone appeared once. The chain uses TRBV30 and TRBJ1-3; a possible D gene is TRBD1 (6 bases). V was pared by 5 bases and J by 0 bases, with 14 bases between. Germline V gives CDR1 GTSNPN, CDR2 SVGIG (reference sequence). This CDR3 contains 15 residues. CDR3 coding DNA: TGTGCCTGGGAAACTGGACAGTACTCTGGAAACACCATATATTTT. Amino acids: CAWETGQYSGNTIYF. The full variable domain, rest sourced from reference TRBV30 and TRBJ1-3, is SQTIHQWPATLVQPVGSPLSLECTVEGTSNPNLYWYRQAAGRGLQLLFYSVGIGQISSEVPQNLSASRPQDRQFILSSKKLLLSDSGFYLCAWETGQYSGNTIYFGEGSWLTVV.

The rearrangement joins TRBV7-6 to TRBJ1-1; 7 bases map to TRBD1. Germline CDR1 reads SGHVS; CDR2 reads FNYEAQ. This CDR3 contains 14 residues. V gave up 2 bases and J gave up 5 bases; unmatched junction bases: 5. Here the CDR3 DNA reads TGTGCCAGCAGCTTATACAGGGGTTGGACTGAAGCTTTCTTT. This gives the protein CASSLYRGWTEAFF.

As for this clone: The junction differs from germline at one of its ends, possibly a read error. The gene calls are TRBV7-9 and TRBJ1-3, with TRBD1 matching over 7 bases. The germline CDR1 and CDR2 sequences are SEHNR and FQNEAQ (reference sequence). The CDR3 sequence is 12 residues long. The CDR3 spells CASSLAPGQNLF. CDR3 sequence (DNA): TGTGCCAGCAGCCTGGCCCCGGGACAGAATCTTTTT.

This chain's CDR3 is CASSGRTVTGLNEQFF. CDR3 sequence (DNA): TGCGCCAGCAGCGGACGGACAGTTACCGGACTCAATGAGCAGTTCTTC. The V gene is TRBV4-1, the J gene TRBJ2-1, with D perhaps matching TRBD1 (6 bases). CDR1 and CDR2 (germline): MGHRA, YSYEKL. This CDR3 contains 16 residues. V dropped 5 bases and J dropped 6 bases, with 20 bases sitting between them.

This sequence joins TRBV28 and TRBJ2-7, with a possible D match to TRBD1 (6 bases). Germline V gives CDR1 MDHEN, CDR2 SYDVKM. The CDR3 loop spans 15 amino acids. V was shortened by 4 bases and J by 0 bases, with 13 bases between the two germline ends. The CDR3 region is CASSSPGANSYEQYF. CDR3 nucleotide sequence: TGTGCCAGCAGTTCCCCAGGGGCCAACTCCTACGAGCAGTACTTC.

The chain links TRBV6-2 or TRBV6-3 to TRBJ2-4, with TRBD1 identical over 7 bases. V was clipped by 6 bases and J by 8 bases; unmatched bases: 4. Germline V gene lookup returns CDR1 MNHEY and CDR2 SVGEGT. This CDR3 has 12 amino acids. Here the CDR3 DNA reads TGTGCCAGCAGCAGGGGGATGGACATTCAGTACTTC. It yields the protein CASSRGMDIQYF.

The chain recombines TRBV7-9 with TRBJ2-3, with a weak D call TRBD2 (6 bases). Trimming cost V 1 base and J 3 bases, with 11 bases left between them. From germline, CDR1 is SEHNR and CDR2 FQNEAQ (reference sequence). The CDR3 consists of 15 residues. The CDR3 DNA is TGTGCCAGCAGCTTAGTAACGGGAGCAACAGATACGCAGTATTTT. Translated: CASSLVTGATDTQYF.

The genes are TRBV19 and TRBJ1-2; D perhaps matches TRBD1 (5 bases). Germline CDR1 reads LNHDA; CDR2 reads SQIVND (reference sequence). The CDR3 runs 13 residues. Trimming pared 5 bases from V and 4 bases from J, leaving 11 bases between. The CDR3 DNA is TGTGCCAGTAGTTGGGGGGTTTCCTATGGCTACACCTTC. It yields the protein CASSWGVSYGYTF.

The chain couples TRBV10-3 to TRBJ2-1, with 7 bases that match TRBD2. Germline V gives CDR1 ENHRY, CDR2 SYGVKD. The V segment lost 6 bases and the J segment 8 bases; nucleotides outside the gene matches: 7. The CDR3 is 13 amino acids. CDR3 DNA: TGTGCCATCAGGGGAGGGCCGGGGGATGAGCAGTTCTTC. Translating gives CAIRGGPGDEQFF.

The genes are TRBV14 and TRBJ1-1, with D possibly TRBD1 on 5 matching bases. The germline V gene encodes CDR1 SGHDN and CDR2 FVKESK. V gave up 6 bases and J gave up 5 bases, with 19 bases separating them. The CDR3 has 15 residues. The CDR3 protein is CASRPRGSRRTEAFF. In DNA, the CDR3 is TGTGCCAGCAGGCCTCGGGGGAGCAGAAGAACTGAAGCTTTCTTT.

The rearrangement uses TRBV6-1 and TRBJ2-1; 13 nucleotides align to TRBD2. There are 16 residues in the CDR3. V trimming: 2 bases; J trimming: 5 bases; junction bases outside the gene matches: 3. CDR1 and CDR2 (germline): MNHNS, SASEGT. CDR3 sequence: CASSEWGLAGHNEQFF. The CDR3 DNA reads TGTGCCAGCAGTGAATGGGGACTAGCGGGACACAATGAGCAGTTCTTC.

This rearrangement joins TRBV15 to TRBJ1-5; a weak D match, TRBD1 (6 bases). Germline V gene sequence: CDR1 LNHNV, CDR2 YYDKDF (reference sequence). CDR3 size: 13 residues. Trimming removed 11 bases from V and 4 bases from J, with 15 bases in between. CDR3 in amino acids: CAASDSGNQPQHF. DNA for the CDR3: TGTGCCGCCTCGGACAGTGGTAATCAGCCCCAGCATTTT.

The chain is built from TRBV9 and TRBJ2-7, with D perhaps TRBD2 (6 bases). The CDR3 is 14 residues long. V was cut by 4 bases and J by 4 bases, with 15 bases left in between. Per the germline V gene, CDR1 is SGDLS and CDR2 is YYNGEE. CDR3 protein: CASSPRLDRYEQYF. Written as DNA, the CDR3 is TGTGCCAGCAGCCCACGACTAGACCGGTACGAGCAGTACTTC.

The rearrangement uses TRBV10-3 and TRBJ2-7, with 12 nucleotides matching TRBD2. Germline loops: CDR1 ENHRY, CDR2 SYGVKD. CDR3 length: 19 residues. J gave up 1 base and V 1 base, and 11 bases lay outside the gene matches. CDR3 DNA sequence: TGTGCCATCAGTGAGTTGACTAGCGGGAGTTCACGCCTGTCCTACGAGCAGTACTTC. It yields the protein CAISELTSGSSRLSYEQYF.

The chain recombines TRBV5-1 with TRBJ2-1, with TRBD1 matching over 10 bases. Germline V CDR1 and CDR2: SGHRS, YFSETQ. There are 15 residues in the CDR3. Losses at the gene ends were 0 bases for V and 10 bases for J; bases not matched to a gene: 7. In DNA form, the CDR3 reads TGCGCCAGCAGCTTGGGAGCCCCGACAGGGGGCGAGCAGTTCTTC. This encodes CASSLGAPTGGEQFF.

A single count supports this clone. This chain connects TRBV7-2 to TRBJ2-1, with 10 bases that match TRBD2. In germline, CDR1 is SGHTA, CDR2 FQGNSA. The V and J ends lost 6 bases and 7 bases, in that order; junction bases with no gene match: 12. The CDR3 spans 16 residues. CDR3: CASSPLAGVTINEQFF. The CDR3 DNA reads as TGTGCCAGCAGTCCCCTAGCGGGAGTTACTATAAATGAGCAGTTCTTC.

CDR3 amino acids: CASSGQGWETQYF. CDR3 coding DNA: TGTGCCAGCAGCGGACAGGGGTGGGAGACCCAGTACTTC. V gene TRBV9 combines with J gene TRBJ2-5; 8 nucleotides align to TRBD1. The germline V gene encodes CDR1 SGDLS and CDR2 YYNGEE. The CDR3 is 13 residues long. V lost 3 bases to trimming and J lost 5 bases; unmatched junction nucleotides: 3.

This clone was detected a few times. The chain employs TRBV4-1 and TRBJ1-5, with unresolved D. The CDR3 sequence is 14 residues long. The V end lost 2 bases, the J end lost 0 bases, and 5 bases lay between the germline ends. CDR1 and CDR2 (germline): MGHRA, YSYEKL. This CDR3 is CASSQSYSNQPQHF. For the CDR3, the DNA is TGCGCCAGCAGCCAATCCTATAGCAATCAGCCCCAGCATTTT.

The chain couples TRBV6-5 to TRBJ1-5, with TRBD1 matching 7 bases. Trimming cost V 7 bases and J 3 bases; bases outside gene matches: 6. This CDR3 is 14 amino acids long. Per germline, CDR1 MNHEY and CDR2 SVGAGI. The CDR3 sequence is CASILTGVNQPQHF. CDR3 DNA sequence: TGTGCCAGCATTCTCACAGGGGTCAATCAGCCCCAGCATTTT.

This clone was seen a few times. The chain recombines TRBV28 with TRBJ2-2, with 10 bases lining up with TRBD1. This CDR3 contains 17 residues. V dropped 0 bases and J dropped 6; count of bases not matched to a gene: 7. Germline V lookup: CDR1 MDHEN, CDR2 SYDVKM. The CDR3 sequence: CASSLWGLGQGPGELFF. CDR3 nucleotide sequence: TGTGCCAGCAGTTTATGGGGATTGGGACAGGGGCCCGGGGAGCTGTTTTTT.

The gene calls are TRBV6-2 or TRBV6-3 and TRBJ1-5, with D possibly TRBD1 on 5 matching bases. This CDR3 comprises 13 residues. Germline V gene data show CDR1 as MNHEY and CDR2 as SVGEGT. V was pared by 2 bases and J by 6 bases, with 8 bases between. CDR3 residues: CASSYTRVQPQHF. CDR3 nucleotides: TGTGCCAGCAGTTACACCAGGGTTCAGCCCCAGCATTTT.

The rearrangement joins TRBV3-1 (or the pseudogene TRBV3-2) to TRBJ1-1; D remains ambiguous. The CDR3 covers 11 residues. Germline CDR1 LGHDT, CDR2 YNNKEL (reference sequence). V gave up 3 bases and J gave up 6 bases, with 5 bases separating them. Written as DNA, the CDR3 is TGTGCCAGCAGCCAGTCGGCTGAAGCTTTCTTT. It is translated as CASSQSAEAFF.

The genes are TRBV2 and TRBJ2-1; TRBD2 matches at 10 bases. The CDR3 has 15 amino acids. J gave up 8 bases and V 2 bases, and 6 bases lay outside the gene matches. Germline loops: CDR1 SNHLY, CDR2 FYNNEI. The CDR3 DNA follows: TGTGCCAGCAGTGAAACTAGCGGGACCGGCGATGAGCAGTTCTTC. This gives the protein CASSETSGTGDEQFF.

This chain links TRBV11-2 with TRBJ2-1; TRBD2 matches 13 bases. CDR3 length: 17 amino acids. V lost 5 bases, J lost 4 bases, and 8 bases stayed unmatched. The germline CDR1 and CDR2 sequences are SGHAT and FQNNGV. The CDR3, as DNA: TGTGCCAGCAGCACCGGGACTAGCGGGACATTTTACAATGAGCAGTTCTTC. Protein sequence: CASSTGTSGTFYNEQFF.

CDR3 sequence reads: CASSQVGTANEKLFF. The CDR3 DNA is TGCGCCAGCAGCCAAGTAGGGACAGCGAATGAAAAACTGTTTTTT. The rearrangement joins TRBV4-1 to TRBJ1-4, with 7 nucleotides matching TRBD1. Per the germline V gene, CDR1 is MGHRA and CDR2 is YSYEKL. The CDR3 contains 15 residues. With V trimmed by 1 base and J by 5 bases, 4 bases remained unmatched.

The chain links TRBV6-2 or TRBV6-3 to TRBJ2-7; D is perhaps TRBD2 (6 bases). CDR3 size: 14 residues. Germline loops: CDR1 MNHEY, CDR2 SVGEGT. Trimming took off 4 bases at V and 4 bases at J, with 14 bases between the two ends. For the CDR3, the DNA is TGTGCCAGCAGTTTCGGGAGAAGTAAATACGAGCAGTACTTC. This translates into CASSFGRSKYEQYF.

The genes are TRBV28 and TRBJ2-5; no clear D gene. Germline CDR1 reads MDHEN; CDR2 reads SYDVKM. This CDR3 comprises 15 residues. Trimming shortened V by 6 bases and J by 1 base, and 15 bases separated the two germline ends. The CDR3 sequence is CASSPRGSPQETQYF. In DNA, the CDR3 is TGTGCCAGCAGCCCGAGAGGTTCACCCCAAGAGACCCAGTACTTC.

CDR3 amino acids: CASSLDGPRLANSYEQYF. Here the CDR3 DNA reads TGTGCCAGCAGCTTAGATGGCCCCCGACTAGCTAACTCCTACGAGCAGTACTTC. J is TRBJ2-7 and V is TRBV11-2; 7 nucleotides line up with TRBD2. The CDR3 runs to 18 residues. CDR1 and CDR2 (germline): SGHAT, FQNNGV. J lost 0 bases, V lost 0 bases, and 11 bases had no gene match.

The V call is TRBV4-1, the J call TRBJ1-1, with 8 bases aligning to TRBD1. Germline values: CDR1 MGHRA, CDR2 YSYEKL. V gave up 2 bases and J gave up 5 bases; unmatched junction bases: 13. CDR3 size: 17 residues. The CDR3 sequence is CASSQTSRDRLGTEAFF. The CDR3 DNA reads TGCGCCAGCAGCCAAACGTCCCGGGACAGGCTGGGGACTGAAGCTTTCTTT.